This T cell receptor beta chain was captured in a study of glioma-infiltrating T cells after dendritic cell vaccination. Across the whole study: Glioblastoma patients came from Phase I and II dendritic cell vaccination trials. Patients received three intradermal dendritic cell vaccine injections at biweekly intervals.

Using immunoSEQ multiplex PCR, the repertoire was profiled, and TCRdb retains in-frame clones only, with some absent. The sample carries 90,000 to 140,000 clones, 85% to 90% recorded once. As to time point: after dendritic cell vaccination, including at tumor progression/relapse. Selection required adequate fresh-frozen tumor tissue plus more than two years' survival data. The V gene lost 3 bases and the J gene lost 11 bases, with 22 bases spanning the gap. The CDR3 has 16 residues. Per the germline V gene, CDR1 is SNHLY and CDR2 is FYNNEI. This rearrangement joins TRBV2 to TRBJ2-2, with D possibly being TRBD2 (6 bases). The source is a human donor with glioblastoma. Source: blood, taken after dendritic cell vaccination. The CDR3 DNA reads as TGTGCCAGCAGTGAGACAGCTACCTTCGGCGGGGAAGAGCTGTTTTTT. Protein product: CASSETATFGGEELFF.